One sample yielded the 13 T cell receptor beta chains listed below, sequenced in a study of blood T cell repertoires in COVID-19. The repertoire was sequenced with immunoSEQ multiplex PCR; TCRdb's copy has only in-frame clones and lacks some. The sample yields about 370,000 clones, approximately 87% seen once. Sample: peripheral blood. Every receptor here comes from a woman aged 30 to 39 with COVID-19, enrolled during active disease.

This clone has only one observation. The CDR3 loop reads CASSSSSYEQYF. The CDR3 bases are TGTGCCAGCAGCTCCTCCTCCTACGAGCAGTACTTC. The rearrangement links TRBV5-4 to TRBJ2-7; D is ambiguous. This CDR3 contains 12 residues. Germline assignment: CDR1 SGHNT and CDR2 YYREEE (reference sequence). Trimming cost V 3 bases and J 0 bases, with 4 bases left between them.

Comment on this clone: Germline is not matched at one junction end, which may reflect a read error. The DNA of the CDR3 is TGTGCCTGGAGTGTACGAGATTGGGGACAGGGCAAACACATTCAGTACTTC. Translation gives CAWSVRDWGQGKHIQYF. The V gene is TRBV30, the J gene TRBJ2-4; 9 nucleotides agree with TRBD1. This CDR3 spans 17 amino acids. Looked up from germline, CDR1 is GTSNPN and CDR2 is SVGIG (reference sequence).

J is TRBJ1-6 and V is TRBV2, with TRBD1 identical over 8 bases. CDR1 is SNHLY, CDR2 FYNNEI, per germline. Trimming removed 10 bases from V and 6 bases from J; junction bases left unmatched: 8. The CDR3 runs 14 residues. The chain's CDR3 is CATQATGVNSPLHF. The CDR3 region has the DNA TGTGCCACCCAGGCGACAGGGGTTAATTCACCCCTCCACTTT.

This clone is a singleton in its sample. The V call is TRBV4-1, the J call TRBJ1-2; 8 bases agree with TRBD1. CDR3 length: 13 residues. Looked up from germline, CDR1 is MGHRA and CDR2 is YSYEKL. With V trimmed by 4 bases and J by 6 bases, 4 bases remained unmatched. The CDR3 DNA sequence: TGCGCCAGCAGCCCTCAGGGGGCTCATGGCTACACCTTC. It is translated as CASSPQGAHGYTF.

The gene calls are TRBV11-2 and TRBJ2-7, with D unclear. The CDR3 loop spans 13 amino acids. The germline CDR1 and CDR2 sequences are SGHAT and FQNNGV. V was clipped by 1 base and J by 2 bases, with 6 bases between them. CDR3 protein: CASSLAQTYEQYF. CDR3 coding DNA: TGTGCCAGCAGCTTAGCCCAGACCTACGAGCAGTACTTC.

The gene calls are TRBV11-2 and TRBJ2-5; 11 bases align to TRBD2. This CDR3 comprises 15 residues. Germline V lookup: CDR1 SGHAT, CDR2 FQNNGV. V shed 5 bases and J 5 bases; nucleotides not matched to a gene: 7. The CDR3 nucleotides are TGTGCCAGCAGCCCCGGGACTAGCGGAGTCGAGACCCAGTACTTC. This codes for CASSPGTSGVETQYF. The full variable domain, its missing parts supplied by reference TRBV11-2 and TRBJ2-5, is EAGVAQSPRYKIIEKRQSVAFWCNPISGHATLYWYQQILGQGPKLLIQFQNNGVVDDSQLPKDRFSAERLKGVDSTLKIQPAKLEDSAVYLCASSPGTSGVETQYFGPGTRLLVL.

The rearrangement joins TRBV14 to TRBJ2-2, with TRBD1 identical over 9 bases. This CDR3 region has 18 residues. The ends lost 3 bases at V and 4 bases at J; junction bases unmatched: 12. The V gene's germline CDR1 is SGHDN and CDR2 FVKESK. The CDR3 spells CASSQGPGTGYRTGELFF. In DNA, the CDR3 is TGTGCCAGCAGCCAGGGACCCGGGACAGGGTACCGCACCGGGGAGCTGTTTTTT.

V is TRBV28 and J is TRBJ1-1; D is unresolved. The CDR3 is 11 residues long. In germline, CDR1 is MDHEN, CDR2 SYDVKM. The V end lost 6 bases, the J end lost 11 bases, and 13 bases lay between the germline ends. The CDR3 here is CASSLGLWAFF. Here the CDR3 DNA reads TGTGCCAGCAGCTTGGGCCTGTGGGCTTTCTTT. The variable domain in full, with the rest retrieved from reference TRBV28 and TRBJ1-1, is DVKVTQSSRYLVKRTGEKVFLECVQDMDHENMFWYRQDPGLGLRLIYFSYDVKMKEKGDIPEGYSVSREKKERFSLILESASTNQTSMYLCASSLGLWAFFGQGTRLTVV.

The gene calls are TRBV3-1 (or the pseudogene TRBV3-2) and TRBJ1-5, with D unresolved. Per germline, CDR1 LGHDT and CDR2 YNNKEL (reference sequence). CDR3 length: 15 amino acids. V lost 3 bases to trimming and J lost 3 bases, with 12 bases between them. The CDR3 is CASSQTSSPNQPQHF. Here the CDR3 DNA reads TGTGCCAGCAGCCAGACCAGTAGCCCCAATCAGCCCCAGCATTTT.

This clone was observed a single time. The J gene is TRBJ2-7, the V gene TRBV19; 7 nucleotides line up with TRBD2. Germline-derived CDR1 and CDR2 are LNHDA and SQIVND (reference sequence). The trim removed 4 bases at V and 1 base at J, leaving 7 bases unmatched. CDR3 size: 15 residues. CDR3 residues: CASSKASSGSYEQYF. Here the CDR3 DNA reads TGTGCCAGTAGTAAGGCGTCTAGCGGATCCTACGAGCAGTACTTC.

This chain links TRBV7-6 with TRBJ2-7, with D possibly TRBD1 on 6 matching bases. The V gene lost 6 bases and the J gene lost 1 base, with 16 bases spanning the gap. The CDR3 has 15 residues. Per the germline V gene, CDR1 is SGHVS and CDR2 is FNYEAQ. The CDR3 sequence: CASREQGSGSYEQYF. Here the CDR3 DNA reads TGTGCCAGCAGGGAGCAGGGGTCCGGGTCCTACGAGCAGTACTTC.

The sample holds one count of this clone. The chain joins TRBV13 to TRBJ2-1; 8 bases line up with TRBD1. V was clipped by 2 bases and J by 7 bases; unmatched bases: 7. The CDR3 runs to 15 residues. Germline lookup yields CDR1 PRHDT and CDR2 FYEKMQ (reference sequence). The CDR3 coding sequence is TGTGCCAGCAGCTTATCGACAGGGGAGGAGAATGAGCAGTTCTTC. It encodes CASSLSTGEENEQFF.

The J gene is TRBJ2-5, the V gene TRBV18; D is possibly TRBD2 (6 bases). Germline V CDR1 and CDR2: KGHSH, LQKENI. The CDR3 is made up of 14 amino acids. The ends were cut back, 3 bases at V and 4 bases at J, with 12 bases in the middle. The CDR3, as DNA: TGTGCCAGCTCACCGGGACTCGAGGGAGAGACCCAGTACTTC. Its protein is CASSPGLEGETQYF.